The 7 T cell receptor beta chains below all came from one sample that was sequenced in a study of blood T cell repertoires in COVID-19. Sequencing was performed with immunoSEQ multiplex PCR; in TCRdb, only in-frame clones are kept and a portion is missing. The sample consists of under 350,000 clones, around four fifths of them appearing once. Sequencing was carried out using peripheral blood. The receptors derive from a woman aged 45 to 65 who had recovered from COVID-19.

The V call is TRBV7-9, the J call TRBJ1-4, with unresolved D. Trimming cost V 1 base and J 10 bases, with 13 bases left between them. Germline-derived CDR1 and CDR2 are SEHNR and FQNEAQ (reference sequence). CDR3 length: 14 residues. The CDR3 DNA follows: TGTGCCAGCAGCTTAGGACGGTGGTCGGGAAAACTGTTTTTT. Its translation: CASSLGRWSGKLFF.

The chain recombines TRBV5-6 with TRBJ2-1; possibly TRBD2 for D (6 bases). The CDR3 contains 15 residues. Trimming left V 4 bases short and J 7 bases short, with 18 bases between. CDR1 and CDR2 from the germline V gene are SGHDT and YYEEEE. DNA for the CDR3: TGTGCCAGCAGCCCCCCCCTCGGGACTTTTAATGAGCAGTTCTTC. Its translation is CASSPPLGTFNEQFF.

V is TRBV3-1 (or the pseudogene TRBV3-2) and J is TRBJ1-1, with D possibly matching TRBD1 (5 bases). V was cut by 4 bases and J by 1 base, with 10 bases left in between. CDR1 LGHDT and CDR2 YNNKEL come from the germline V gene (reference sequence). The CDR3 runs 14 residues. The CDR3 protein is CASSRGTTNTEAFF. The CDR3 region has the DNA TGTGCCAGCAGCCGCGGGACGACGAACACTGAAGCTTTCTTT.

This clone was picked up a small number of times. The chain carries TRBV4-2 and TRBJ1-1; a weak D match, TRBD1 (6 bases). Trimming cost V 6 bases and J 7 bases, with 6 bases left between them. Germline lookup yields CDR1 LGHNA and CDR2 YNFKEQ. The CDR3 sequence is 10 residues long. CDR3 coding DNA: TGTGCCAGCAGGGGACATGAAGCTTTCTTT. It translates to CASRGHEAFF.

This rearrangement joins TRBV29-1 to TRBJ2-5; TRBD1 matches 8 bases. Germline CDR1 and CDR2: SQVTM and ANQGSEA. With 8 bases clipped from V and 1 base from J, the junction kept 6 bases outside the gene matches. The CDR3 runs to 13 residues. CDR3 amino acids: CSTFTGGQETQYF. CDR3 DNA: TGCAGCACCTTTACAGGGGGCCAAGAGACCCAGTACTTC.

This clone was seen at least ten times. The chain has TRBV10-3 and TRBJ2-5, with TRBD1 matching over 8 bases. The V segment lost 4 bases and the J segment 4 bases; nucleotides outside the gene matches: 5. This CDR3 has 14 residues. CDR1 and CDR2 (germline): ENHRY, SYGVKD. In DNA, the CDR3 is TGTGCCATCAGTGGGGACAGGCAAATAGAGACCCAGTACTTC. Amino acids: CAISGDRQIETQYF.

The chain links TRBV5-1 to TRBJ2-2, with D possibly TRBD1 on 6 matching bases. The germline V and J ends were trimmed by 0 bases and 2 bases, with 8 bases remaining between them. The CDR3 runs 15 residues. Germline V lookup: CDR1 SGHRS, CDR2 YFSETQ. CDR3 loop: CASSLDRANTGELFF. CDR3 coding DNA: TGCGCCAGCAGCTTGGACAGGGCTAACACCGGGGAGCTGTTTTTT. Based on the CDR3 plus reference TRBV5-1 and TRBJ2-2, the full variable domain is KAGVTQTPRYLIKTRGQQVTLSCSPISGHRSVSWYQQTPGQGLQFLFEYFSETQRNKGNFPGRFSGRQFSNSRSEMNVSTLELGDSALYLCASSLDRANTGELFFGEGSRLTVL.